Shown below are 12 T cell receptor beta chains from a single sample sequenced in a study of T cells in Graves' hyperthyroidism and ophthalmopathy (dated by TCRdb to about 2019). Library preparation employed multiplex PCR. The sequencer was an Illumina HiSeq 2000. Amplification of TCR beta CDR3 regions was carried out from RNA transcripts. The TCR CDR3 was subjected to a first round of RT-PCR using the HTBI primer set and the Qiagen OneStep RT-PCR kit. TCRdb handled the public reads itself, with Q25 trimming in fastp and clone calling in MiXCR, and kept productive beta chains. Rows merge per CDR3 protein into single entries with the most common DNA and genes. This sample comprises about 600,000 distinct CDR3 sequences, around 16% of them detected only once. The ten largest clonotypes hold 2.5% to 4% of the sample. The sequencing sample was made of blood. The origin of the receptors is a middle-aged woman with Graves' ophthalmopathy.

This clonotype was observed at least ten times. The V call is TRBV5-1, the J call TRBJ2-7; no reliable D call. From germline, CDR1 is SGHRS and CDR2 YFSETQ. V lost 0 bases and J lost 0, with 7 bases in between. The CDR3 has 14 amino acids. The CDR3 region has the DNA TGCGCCAGCAGCTTGGAAGGCAACTCCTACGAGCAGTACTTC. It yields the protein CASSLEGNSYEQYF.

The J gene is TRBJ1-6, the V gene TRBV27; D gene uncertain. CDR1 is MNHEY and CDR2 is SMNVEV in the germline V gene (reference sequence). V was clipped by 9 bases and J by 14 bases, with 17 bases between them. The CDR3 length is 12 residues. CDR3 region: CARLSLSLTLHF. CDR3 nucleotide sequence: TGTGCCAGACTGTCTCTGAGCCTAACCCTCCACTTT.

This clonotype was recorded many times. The chain is built from TRBV12-3 or TRBV12-4 and TRBJ1-1; D is unclear. CDR3 length equals 13 residues. Trimming left V 6 bases short and J 5 bases short, with 13 bases between. DNA for the CDR3: TGTGCCAGCAGAACTTCGGGGAGGACTGAAGCTTTCTTT. It translates to CASRTSGRTEAFF.

The V gene is TRBV5-1, the J gene TRBJ2-5, with 7 positions matching TRBD2. Germline V gene sequence: CDR1 SGHRS, CDR2 YFSETQ. Trimming took 0 bases from V and 2 from J; bases not matched to a gene: 1. The CDR3 consists of 14 residues. The CDR3 nucleotides are TGCGCCAGCAGCTTGGCGCGGGAGCAAGAGACCCAGTACTTC. Its translation: CASSLAREQETQYF.

V is TRBV5-1 and J is TRBJ2-5; tentatively, D is TRBD2 (5 bases). The CDR3 loop spans 15 amino acids. Germline CDR1 is SGHRS and CDR2 is YFSETQ. V was pared by 2 bases and J by 2 bases, with 13 bases between. In DNA, the CDR3 is TGCGCCAGCAGCTTTTTTGGACTGCTTCAAGAGACCCAGTACTTC. It yields the protein CASSFFGLLQETQYF.

The table lists this clonotype with a few counts. The chain recombines TRBV10-3 with TRBJ2-5; D may correspond to TRBD1 or TRBD2 (5 bases each). Trimming shortened V by 3 bases and J by 6 bases, and 8 bases separated the two germline ends. CDR3 size: 12 residues. Per germline, CDR1 ENHRY and CDR2 SYGVKD. CDR3 protein: CAISDQGQTQYF. The CDR3 DNA reads TGTGCCATCAGTGATCAGGGACAGACCCAGTACTTC.

The chain uses TRBV27 and TRBJ1-3, with 8 bases fitting TRBD1. The CDR3 is 16 residues long. The trim removed 6 bases at V and 5 bases at J, leaving 12 bases unmatched. Germline CDR1 reads MNHEY; CDR2 reads SMNVEV (reference sequence). The CDR3 loop is CASSMTGAPHRNTIYF. DNA for the CDR3: TGTGCCAGCAGCATGACAGGGGCCCCCCACAGAAACACCATATATTTT.

Ten or more counts support this clonotype. The chain carries TRBV7-9 and TRBJ1-1, with D unresolved. Per the germline V gene, CDR1 is SEHNR and CDR2 is FQNEAQ (reference sequence). This CDR3 contains 14 residues. Trimming removed 5 bases at V and 6 bases at J, with 16 bases between. This chain's CDR3 is CASSPEIRTAEAFF. CDR3 coding DNA: TGTGCCAGCAGCCCGGAGATTAGGACTGCTGAAGCTTTCTTT.

The chain links TRBV30 to TRBJ2-3, with D perhaps matching TRBD1 (6 bases). The ends were cut back, 0 bases at V and 7 bases at J, with 8 bases in the middle. Per germline, CDR1 GTSNPN and CDR2 SVGIG (reference sequence). There are 12 residues in the CDR3. The CDR3 sequence is CAWSVQGYTQYF. CDR3 bases: TGTGCCTGGAGTGTACAGGGTTATACGCAGTATTTT.

J is TRBJ2-1 and V is TRBV20-1, with 8 bases fitting TRBD2. From germline, CDR1 is DFQATT and CDR2 SNEGSKA (reference sequence). J lost 3 bases, V lost 6 bases, and 10 bases had no gene match. The CDR3 length is 15 residues. CDR3 amino acids: CSASQGLVFYNEQFF. CDR3 DNA sequence: TGCAGTGCCAGTCAGGGACTAGTTTTCTACAATGAGCAGTTCTTC.

The rearrangement joins TRBV6-9 to TRBJ1-2, with D tentatively TRBD1 (5 bases). Germline lookup yields CDR1 MNHGY and CDR2 SVAAGI. The CDR3 loop spans 13 amino acids. V dropped 6 bases and J dropped 3 bases, with 11 bases sitting between them. CDR3 in amino acids: CASSLQTDYGYTF. The CDR3 DNA reads as TGTGCCAGCAGCTTACAGACAGACTATGGCTACACCTTC.

At least ten counts were recorded for this clonotype. The V gene is TRBV28, the J gene TRBJ1-4; D remains ambiguous. Germline CDR1 and CDR2: MDHEN and SYDVKM. The CDR3 spans 13 residues. Trimming removed 10 bases at V and 1 base at J, with 10 bases between. The CDR3 protein is CATTSGTNEKLFF. CDR3 bases: TGTGCCACGACCTCCGGAACTAATGAAAAACTGTTTTTT.